Presented here are 7 T cell receptor beta chains from one specimen sequenced in a study of technical replicates of blood from a handful of donors. TCRdb's table, derived via immunoSEQ multiplex PCR, lists solely in-frame clones and lacks some. In the table there are roughly 65,000 clones, approximately 89% of which are singletons. The sample was PBMCs. These receptors came from a human donor in good health. Some clones in this sample may be carry-over from other donors' samples.

This clone showed up just once. V and J are TRBV5-1 and TRBJ1-3; D remains ambiguous. V lost 0 bases, J lost 0 bases, and 13 bases lay in between. Germline CDR1 is SGHRS and CDR2 is YFSETQ. The CDR3 length is 17 residues. The CDR3 DNA sequence: TGCGCCAGCAGCTTGGTTACTGGGAGAATCTCTGGAAACACCATATATTTT. It specifies CASSLVTGRISGNTIYF. The full variable domain, in which reference TRBV5-1 and TRBJ1-3 provide the parts outside the CDR3, is KAGVTQTPRYLIKTRGQQVTLSCSPISGHRSVSWYQQTPGQGLQFLFEYFSETQRNKGNFPGRFSGRQFSNSRSEMNVSTLELGDSALYLCASSLVTGRISGNTIYFGEGSWLTVV.

The chain joins TRBV21-1 to TRBJ1-5; the table's TRBD1 call for D was not verified on the DNA. TRBV21-1 is a pseudogene locus. This CDR3 has 16 amino acids. This CDR3 is CASYRGGRAPNQPQHF. CDR3 bases: TGTGCCAGCTACAGAGGGGGCAGGGCCCCGAATCAGCCCCAGCATTTT.

This clone was seen once. This chain uses TRBV7-2 with TRBJ2-1, with D tentatively TRBD1 (6 bases). V lost 1 base and J lost 5, with 12 bases in between. The CDR3 extends over 15 amino acids. Germline V lookup: CDR1 SGHTA, CDR2 FQGNSA. The CDR3 loop reads CASSLGVTGHNEQFF. CDR3 nucleotide sequence: TGTGCCAGCAGCTTAGGTGTGACAGGCCACAATGAGCAGTTCTTC.

This clone was found a few times. The J gene is TRBJ1-1, the V gene TRBV29-1; TRBD1 might be the D (6 bases). The CDR3 is made up of 13 amino acids. Trimming stripped 5 bases from V and 1 base from J, with 11 bases between. In germline, CDR1 is SQVTM, CDR2 ANQGSEA. This chain's CDR3 is CSVRNRENTEAFF. The CDR3 DNA sequence: TGCAGCGTTCGGAACAGGGAGAACACTGAAGCTTTCTTT. The complete variable domain, with remaining parts taken from reference TRBV29-1 and TRBJ1-1, reads SAVISQKPSRDICQRGTSLTIQCQVDSQVTMMFWYRQQPGQSLTLIATANQGSEATYESGFVIDKFPISRPNLTFSTLTVSNMSPEDSSIYLCSVRNRENTEAFFGQGTRLTVV.

This clone has a handful of counts. V gene TRBV29-1 combines with J gene TRBJ1-2; possibly TRBD1 for D (5 bases). V lost 3 bases and J 8 bases, leaving 13 bases between the germline ends. The germline V gene encodes CDR1 SQVTM and CDR2 ANQGSEA. This CDR3 comprises 12 residues. The CDR3 coding sequence is TGCAGCGTTGATAGCAGGGTTAAAGGCTACACCTTC. Protein sequence: CSVDSRVKGYTF.

This clone has just a few counts. The chain has TRBV6-1 and TRBJ1-1; D unresolved. Germline values: CDR1 MNHNS, CDR2 SASEGT. Trimming shortened V by 4 bases and J by 4 bases, and 13 bases separated the two germline ends. CDR3 length equals 14 residues. CDR3 DNA sequence: TGTGCCAGCAGTGTGACAAGACGTGGCACTGAAGCTTTCTTT. Translation gives CASSVTRRGTEAFF.

The genes are TRBV19 and TRBJ2-7, with D possibly TRBD2 on 6 matching bases. The CDR3 is 14 amino acids. CDR1 is LNHDA and CDR2 is SQIVND in the germline V gene (reference sequence). Trimming pared 6 bases from V and 3 bases from J, leaving 15 bases between. The CDR3: CASSPSGSSYEQYF. The DNA for the CDR3 is TGTGCCAGTAGCCCCTCCGGGAGTAGCTACGAGCAGTACTTC.